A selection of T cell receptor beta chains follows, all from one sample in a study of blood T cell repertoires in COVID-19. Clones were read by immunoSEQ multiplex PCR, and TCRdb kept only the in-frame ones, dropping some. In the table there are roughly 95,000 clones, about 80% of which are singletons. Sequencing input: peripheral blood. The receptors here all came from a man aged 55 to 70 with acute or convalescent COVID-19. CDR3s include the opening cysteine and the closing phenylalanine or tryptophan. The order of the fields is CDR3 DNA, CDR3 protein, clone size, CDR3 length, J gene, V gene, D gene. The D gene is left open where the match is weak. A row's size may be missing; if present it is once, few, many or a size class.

CDR3 DNA: TGCGCCAGCAGCTCAAGGCCGGGGGTAACGAACACTGAAGCTTTCTTT
CDR3 protein: CASSSRPGVTNTEAFF
clone size: -
CDR3 length: 16
J gene: TRBJ1-1
V gene: TRBV5-1
D gene: -

CDR3 DNA: TGTGCCAGCAGTGTCGGAGGAAACACTGAAGCTTTCTTT
CDR3 protein: CASSVGGNTEAFF
clone size: -
CDR3 length: 13
J gene: TRBJ1-1
V gene: TRBV2
D gene: -

CDR3 DNA: TGTGCCAGCAGCCACGCTCCAGGGTTGGACTACGAGCAGTACTTC
CDR3 protein: CASSHAPGLDYEQYF
clone size: few
CDR3 length: 15
J gene: TRBJ2-7
V gene: TRBV4-2
D gene: -

CDR3 DNA: TGTGCCATCGGGCAGGGGGCGAAAATCACTGAAGCTTTCTTT
CDR3 protein: CAIGQGAKITEAFF
clone size: -
CDR3 length: 14
J gene: TRBJ1-1
V gene: TRBV10-3
D gene: TRBD1

CDR3 DNA: TGTGCCACCAGCGGAGTCCCGTACTATGGCTACACCTTC
CDR3 protein: CATSGVPYYGYTF
clone size: -
CDR3 length: 13
J gene: TRBJ1-2
V gene: TRBV15
D gene: -

CDR3 DNA: TGTGCCAGCAGCCCCCAGGGAAATCATGAGCAGTTCTTC
CDR3 protein: CASSPQGNHEQFF
clone size: -
CDR3 length: 13
J gene: TRBJ2-1
V gene: TRBV9
D gene: -

CDR3 DNA: TGTGCCAGCAGCGCCGGGACTAGCGGGGGAATCCAAGAGACCCAGTACTTC
CDR3 protein: CASSAGTSGGIQETQYF
clone size: -
CDR3 length: 17
J gene: TRBJ2-5
V gene: TRBV9
D gene: TRBD2

CDR3 DNA: TGCGCCAGCAGCTTGGAGGGACTGTACTCCTACAATGAGCAGTTCTTC
CDR3 protein: CASSLEGLYSYNEQFF
clone size: few
CDR3 length: 16
J gene: TRBJ2-1
V gene: TRBV5-1
D gene: -

CDR3 DNA: TGTGCCAGCAGCGGTTTTGGGGACAGGGAAATTGCTGAAGCTTTCTTT
CDR3 protein: CASSGFGDREIAEAFF
clone size: -
CDR3 length: 16
J gene: TRBJ1-1
V gene: TRBV9
D gene: TRBD1

CDR3 DNA: TGTGCCAGCAGCCCCTTGGACAGGAAGAACACTGAAGCTTTCTTT
CDR3 protein: CASSPLDRKNTEAFF
clone size: -
CDR3 length: 15
J gene: TRBJ1-1
V gene: TRBV28
D gene: TRBD1

CDR3 DNA: TGTGCCAGCAGTATGACAGGGGGTATCGATGAGCAGTTCTTC
CDR3 protein: CASSMTGGIDEQFF
clone size: -
CDR3 length: 14
J gene: TRBJ2-1
V gene: TRBV6-4
D gene: TRBD1

CDR3 DNA: TGTGCCAGCAGCCCAAGACTAGCGGGAGCGCGTCTAAATGAGCAGTTCTTC
CDR3 protein: CASSPRLAGARLNEQFF
clone size: -
CDR3 length: 17
J gene: TRBJ2-1
V gene: TRBV5-4
D gene: TRBD2

CDR3 DNA: TGTGCCAGCAGTTTACTTAGCGGGAGGACATCAGATACGCAGTATTTT
CDR3 protein: CASSLLSGRTSDTQYF
clone size: -
CDR3 length: 16
J gene: TRBJ2-3
V gene: TRBV28
D gene: TRBD2

CDR3 DNA: TGTGCCAGCAGTCCGACAGGGGGGGACACAGATACGCAGTATTTT
CDR3 protein: CASSPTGGDTDTQYF
clone size: -
CDR3 length: 15
J gene: TRBJ2-3
V gene: TRBV2
D gene: TRBD1

CDR3 DNA: TGTGCCAGCAGTTTAAGCAACACTGAAGCTTTCTTT
CDR3 protein: CASSLSNTEAFF
clone size: -
CDR3 length: 12
J gene: TRBJ1-1
V gene: TRBV12-3/TRBV12-4
D gene: -

CDR3 DNA: TGTGCCAGCAGCACCTACCGGGACAGCATAACTGAAGCTTTCTTT
CDR3 protein: CASSTYRDSITEAFF
clone size: -
CDR3 length: 15
J gene: TRBJ1-1
V gene: TRBV7-6
D gene: TRBD1

CDR3 DNA: TGTGCCAGCAGTTCCGACAGATTTGGTAGCAATCAGCCCCAGCATTTT
CDR3 protein: CASSSDRFGSNQPQHF
clone size: -
CDR3 length: 16
J gene: TRBJ1-5
V gene: TRBV6-5
D gene: -

CDR3 DNA: TGTGCCAGCAGCCACCCCAGGAGGGACGGTGTGACCCAGTACTTC
CDR3 protein: CASSHPRRDGVTQYF
clone size: -
CDR3 length: 15
J gene: TRBJ2-5
V gene: TRBV3-1/TRBV3-2
D gene: -

CDR3 DNA: TGTGCCAGCAGCTTAGAACAGGGGAGCTCAGCCCAGCATTTT
CDR3 protein: CASSLEQGSSAQHF
clone size: -
CDR3 length: 14
J gene: TRBJ1-5
V gene: TRBV7-9
D gene: TRBD1

CDR3 DNA: TGTGCCAGCAGCTACAGGGCCGGGGGGACTGAAGCTTTCTTT
CDR3 protein: CASSYRAGGTEAFF
clone size: -
CDR3 length: 14
J gene: TRBJ1-1
V gene: TRBV11-3
D gene: -

CDR3 DNA: TGTGCCAGCAGCCCGGGACTAGCGGAGCTGCTCCAAGAGACCCAGTACTTC
CDR3 protein: CASSPGLAELLQETQYF
clone size: -
CDR3 length: 17
J gene: TRBJ2-5
V gene: TRBV9
D gene: TRBD2

CDR3 DNA: TGTGCCAGCAGCTTGGGACAGGGGATAGGCTCACCCCTCCACTTT
CDR3 protein: CASSLGQGIGSPLHF
clone size: -
CDR3 length: 15
J gene: TRBJ1-6
V gene: TRBV5-4
D gene: TRBD1

CDR3 DNA: TGTGCCAGCAGTTTGACAGAGGCTGGCGGCTACACCTTC
CDR3 protein: CASSLTEAGGYTF
clone size: -
CDR3 length: 13
J gene: TRBJ1-2
V gene: TRBV2
D gene: -

CDR3 DNA: TGTGCCAGTAGTCGCGGACTAGCGGGAGGGATAACCTACAATGAGCAGTTCTTC
CDR3 protein: CASSRGLAGGITYNEQFF
clone size: -
CDR3 length: 18
J gene: TRBJ2-1
V gene: TRBV19
D gene: TRBD2

CDR3 DNA: TGTGCCAGCAGAAATTCGGCGGATGGCTACACCTTC
CDR3 protein: CASRNSADGYTF
clone size: -
CDR3 length: 12
J gene: TRBJ1-2
V gene: TRBV6-5
D gene: -

CDR3 DNA: TGTGCCAGCAGCTTAGATCTGTCACCCCTCCACTTT
CDR3 protein: CASSLDLSPLHF
clone size: few
CDR3 length: 12
J gene: TRBJ1-6
V gene: TRBV13
D gene: -

CDR3 DNA: TGTGCCACCAGTGGGGGCCCAAATGGCTACACCTTC
CDR3 protein: CATSGGPNGYTF
clone size: -
CDR3 length: 12
J gene: TRBJ1-2
V gene: TRBV24-1
D gene: -

CDR3 DNA: TGTGCCAGCCGGATCGAGGGGGCGGGGATGGAAAAACTGTTTTTT
CDR3 protein: CASRIEGAGMEKLFF
clone size: -
CDR3 length: 15
J gene: TRBJ1-4
V gene: TRBV27
D gene: TRBD1

CDR3 DNA: TGTGCCAGCAGCTCGGCAGGTAGAGAAAAACTGTTTTTT
CDR3 protein: CASSSAGREKLFF
clone size: -
CDR3 length: 13
J gene: TRBJ1-4
V gene: TRBV27
D gene: -

CDR3 DNA: TGTGCCAGCAGCGTATCGTCGGGACAGGGGATCGAGAACACTGAAGCTTTCTTT
CDR3 protein: CASSVSSGQGIENTEAFF
clone size: -
CDR3 length: 18
J gene: TRBJ1-1
V gene: TRBV9
D gene: TRBD1